These T cell receptor beta chains were read from a single sample in a study of human T cells and chemical hapten exposure. TCRdb used MiXCR to reprocess the RACE reads, holding one entry per CDR3 protein. Here the sample spans some 71,000 distinct CDR3 sequences, over 8.5% being singletons. Sequenced material: whole blood, taken in connection with sensitization to the hapten diphenylcyclopropenone (DPC). These receptor sequences come from a woman aged 45-60 years with alopecia areata. Some clones in this sample may be carry-over from other donors' samples. The CDR3 runs from the conserved cysteine through the conserved F or W. D genes are given only for firm matches. For some rows the clone size is stated as once, few or many, or as a class when expanded; others skip it.

DNA: TGTGCCAGCAGCTTTGCATCCGAAAAGGGCGGGGCGCCCACAGATACGCAGTATTTT; CDR3: CASSFASEKGGAPTDTQYF; V: TRBV7-8; J: TRBJ2-3; D: NA; size: few
DNA: TGCGCCAGCAGCTCAACCCAGCGGGAGGGTTTACGTGGTATTAAGTTCAGTGAGCAGTTCTTC; CDR3: CASSSTQREGLRGIKFSEQFF; V: TRBV5-1; J: TRBJ2-1; D: TRBD2; size: few
DNA: TGCAGTGCTGGAAGACAGGGGGCATTTACCTTC; CDR3: CSAGRQGAFTF; V: TRBV20-1; J: TRBJ1-2; D: TRBD1; size: NA
DNA: TGTGCCAGCAGTCCACCGGTAAACACTGAAGCTTTCTTT; CDR3: CASSPPVNTEAFF; V: TRBV6-6; J: TRBJ1-1; D: NA; size: few
DNA: TGTGCCAGCAGCAGACAGGGGCAGCAGCCCCAGCATTTT; CDR3: CASSRQGQQPQHF; V: TRBV5-6; J: TRBJ1-5; D: TRBD1; size: NA
DNA: TGTGCCAGCAGCCAAGATACCGTTGACGGTAGCAATCAGCCCCAGCATTTT; CDR3: CASSQDTVDGSNQPQHF; V: TRBV3-2; J: TRBJ1-5; D: NA; size: NA
DNA: TGTGCCAGCAGCTCAACAGGGGCTAACTATGGCTACACCTTC; CDR3: CASSSTGANYGYTF; V: TRBV7-2; J: TRBJ1-2; D: TRBD1; size: many
DNA: TGCAGTGTTCCCGTCTCGCTAAGTGGCTACACCTTC; CDR3: CSVPVSLSGYTF; V: TRBV20-1; J: TRBJ1-2; D: NA; size: many
DNA: TGTGCCAGCAGTTTTGTCCGGACAGGAGTCTCTGGAAACACCATATATTTT; CDR3: CASSFVRTGVSGNTIYF; V: TRBV28; J: TRBJ1-3; D: TRBD1; size: many
DNA: TGTGCCAGCAGCTTAAGTCAGGGGGAAAAACTGTTTTTT; CDR3: CASSLSQGEKLFF; V: TRBV7-9; J: TRBJ1-4; D: NA; size: few
DNA: TGTGCCAGCAGCCCCACGATCGAGACCCAGTACTTC; CDR3: CASSPTIETQYF; V: TRBV7-2; J: TRBJ2-5; D: NA; size: few
DNA: TGTGCCAGCAGCCCCCCGGGGACGGATTCTTCCCACTTT; CDR3: CASSPPGTDSSHF; V: TRBV5-8; J: TRBJ1-6; D: NA; size: once
DNA: TGTGCCAGCAGTTCAGGGGGGGTCTCTGGGGCCAACGTCCTGACTTTC; CDR3: CASSSGGVSGANVLTF; V: TRBV4-2; J: TRBJ2-6; D: NA; size: NA